One sample yielded the 8 T cell receptor beta chains listed below, sequenced in a study of CD8+ T cells in alopecia areata. Treatment denoted: oral pan-JAK inhibitor, 5-10 mg twice daily. cDNA reverse transcribed from extracted RNA served as the sequencing template. Generated by immunoSEQ multiplex PCR, the TCRdb table keeps only in-frame clones and is missing some. This table has around 110,000 clones, roughly 84% appearing once. The sample in question was CD8+ T cells sorted from blood, obtained at week 24, from a patient treated with tofacitinib. The receptors were gathered from a human donor with alopecia areata.

This rearrangement joins TRBV27 to TRBJ2-1; D tentatively reads TRBD1 or TRBD2 (6 bases each). V was shortened by 10 bases and J by 3 bases, with 10 bases between the two germline ends. The germline gives CDR1 MNHEY, CDR2 SMNVEV (reference sequence). The CDR3 is made up of 12 amino acids. The CDR3: CATRGLYNEQFF. For the CDR3, the DNA is TGTGCCACCCGGGGGCTCTACAATGAGCAGTTCTTC.

The rearrangement links TRBV4-3 to TRBJ2-7, with D unresolved. Germline CDR1 is LGHNA and CDR2 is YSLEER. CDR3 size: 16 residues. V lost 2 bases and J 4 bases, leaving 18 bases between the germline ends. The CDR3 loop reads CASSQHHQEYPYEQYF. CDR3 nucleotides: TGCGCCAGCAGCCAACATCATCAGGAGTATCCTTACGAGCAGTACTTC.

The chain links TRBV19 to TRBJ1-2, with TRBD1 as a possible D gene (5 bases). The CDR3 sequence is 13 residues long. Germline V gene data show CDR1 as LNHDA and CDR2 as SQIVND (reference sequence). Trimming cost V 3 bases and J 6 bases, with 11 bases left between them. This CDR3 reads CASSIAGENGYTF. Written as DNA, the CDR3 is TGTGCCAGTAGTATTGCGGGGGAAAATGGCTACACCTTC.

The CDR3: CASSTTGGGFYNEQFF. The CDR3 DNA sequence: TGCGCCAGCAGCACAACAGGGGGCGGCTTCTACAATGAGCAGTTCTTC. This chain joins TRBV5-1 and TRBJ2-1; 9 nucleotides agree with TRBD1. The length of the CDR3 is 16 residues. Germline V lookup: CDR1 SGHRS, CDR2 YFSETQ. With 4 bases clipped from V and 3 bases from J, the junction kept 8 bases outside the gene matches.

The chain combines TRBV7-9 with TRBJ2-7; no reliable D call. V dropped 5 bases and J dropped 5 bases, with 16 bases sitting between them. This CDR3 contains 14 residues. The germline gives CDR1 SEHNR, CDR2 FQNEAQ (reference sequence). The CDR3 region has the DNA TGTGCCAGCAGCCGAGAGGATTCAGCTAACGAGCAGTACTTC. The encoded protein is CASSREDSANEQYF.

The V and J genes are TRBV7-9 and TRBJ1-5; D ambiguous. Germline values: CDR1 SEHNR, CDR2 FQNEAQ (reference sequence). The CDR3 runs to 15 residues. V was trimmed by 4 bases and J by 0 bases, leaving 10 bases between them. This CDR3 reads CASSSTENSNQPQHF. The CDR3 coding sequence is TGTGCCAGCAGCTCCACAGAGAATAGCAATCAGCCCCAGCATTTT.

The chain employs TRBV7-2 and TRBJ2-5; 8 nucleotides agree with TRBD2. Trimming cost V 4 bases and J 6 bases; bases outside gene matches: 13. Germline V CDR1 and CDR2: SGHTA, FQGNSA. The CDR3 runs 16 residues. The CDR3: CASSSLRGGPLKTQYF. The CDR3 coding sequence is TGTGCCAGCAGCTCCCTCCGGGGGGGCCCTCTTAAGACCCAGTACTTC.

The chain joins TRBV6-6 to TRBJ2-1, with 12 positions matching TRBD1. This CDR3 region has 15 residues. Unmatched junction bases numbered 2, after V lost 4 bases and J lost 4 bases. Germline V gives CDR1 MNHNY, CDR2 SVGAGI (reference sequence). The CDR3 DNA reads as TGTGCCAGCAGTTGGGACAGGGGGCAATACAATGAGCAGTTCTTC. It codes for CASSWDRGQYNEQFF.